One sample yielded the 31 T cell receptor beta chains listed below, sequenced in a study of OX40 agonist ivuxolimab in advanced cancers. Sequencing was performed with immunoSEQ multiplex PCR; in TCRdb, only in-frame clones are kept and a portion is missing. The sample lists 75,000 to 90,000 clones; almost 95% were seen once. The material was CD4+ or CD8+ T cells sorted from blood, obtained in a trial of the OX40 agonist ivuxolimab. All receptors come from an adult with an advanced solid tumor such as melanoma, head and neck, liver or kidney cancer.

This chain joins TRBV7-2 and TRBJ2-1, with D unclear. Trimming took 4 bases from V and 8 from J, leaving 9 bases between them. This CDR3 comprises 12 residues. The germline gives CDR1 SGHTA, CDR2 FQGNSA. In DNA, the CDR3 is TGTGCCAGCAGCTCCAGAATCCATGAGCAGTTCTTC. It encodes CASSSRIHEQFF.

The V call is TRBV28, the J call TRBJ2-5; D is perhaps TRBD1 or TRBD2 (5 bases each). Germline V lookup: CDR1 MDHEN, CDR2 SYDVKM. Between the trimmed V and J ends, which lost 7 bases and 5 bases, there was a span of 14 bases. The CDR3 totals 13 residues. The DNA of the CDR3 is TGTGCCAGCACCACTGGGGGTCGGGAGACCCAGTACTTC. Its translation: CASTTGGRETQYF.

V and J are TRBV6-1 and TRBJ1-5, with 7 bases lining up with TRBD1. CDR3 length equals 13 residues. Per germline, CDR1 MNHNS and CDR2 SASEGT. The junction had 5 bases not matched to a gene; V was cut back by 7 bases and J by 5 bases. The CDR3 region has the DNA TGTGCCAGCAATAACCAGGGGGATCAGCCCCAGCATTTT. Translating it yields CASNNQGDQPQHF.

The chain combines TRBV27 with TRBJ2-5, with 9 bases lining up with TRBD1. The CDR3 extends over 16 amino acids. Germline trimming cut 4 bases from V and 0 bases from J; bases unmatched to any gene: 6. Germline CDR1 and CDR2: MNHEY and SMNVEV (reference sequence). The CDR3 DNA is TGTGCCAGCAGTTGGGACCGGGACAGGGACCAAGAGACCCAGTACTTC. This translates into CASSWDRDRDQETQYF.

The chain joins TRBV29-1 to TRBJ1-1, with D possibly being TRBD1 (5 bases). Germline V gives CDR1 SQVTM, CDR2 ANQGSEA. V lost 6 bases and J lost 5, with 13 bases in between. CDR3 length equals 12 residues. This CDR3 is CSVLGDWTEAFF. In DNA form, the CDR3 reads TGCAGCGTCCTAGGGGATTGGACTGAAGCTTTCTTT.

The chain is built from TRBV5-4 and TRBJ1-6; no reliable D call. The CDR3 is made up of 15 amino acids. Germline V gene sequence: CDR1 SGHNT, CDR2 YYREEE (reference sequence). V was cut by 4 bases and J by 6 bases, with 14 bases left in between. The CDR3 sequence: CASSPNSGPNSPLHF. CDR3 nucleotide sequence: TGTGCCAGCAGCCCTAATTCGGGTCCTAATTCACCCCTCCACTTT.

The chain employs TRBV5-1 and TRBJ2-5; either TRBD1 or TRBD2 may fit D (5 bases each). The CDR3 runs to 14 residues. V lost 4 bases to trimming and J lost 5 bases, with 15 bases between them. In germline, CDR1 is SGHRS, CDR2 YFSETQ. The CDR3: CASSHEGQRETQYF. The CDR3 coding sequence is TGCGCCAGCAGCCACGAGGGGCAGCGGGAGACCCAGTACTTC.

The chain joins TRBV6-6 to TRBJ1-2, with D possibly TRBD1 on 5 matching bases. CDR3 length equals 13 residues. V was clipped by 6 bases and J by 2 bases, with 10 bases between them. CDR1 and CDR2 (germline): MNHNY, SVGAGI (reference sequence). The CDR3 is CASSPEGNYGYTF. The CDR3 DNA reads TGTGCCAGCAGCCCCGAGGGGAACTATGGCTACACCTTC.

V usage is TRBV7-9 and J usage is TRBJ1-4, with 11 nucleotides matching TRBD1. The CDR3 runs to 16 residues. The ends lost 5 bases at V and 8 bases at J; junction bases unmatched: 10. Germline CDR1 is SEHNR and CDR2 is FQNEAQ (reference sequence). The CDR3 here is CASSPGTGGRGEKLFF. Here the CDR3 DNA reads TGTGCCAGCAGCCCTGGGACAGGGGGTCGGGGGGAAAAACTGTTTTTT.

Here the CDR3 reads CSADRGTEAFF. The CDR3 coding sequence is TGCAGTGCAGACAGGGGTACTGAAGCTTTCTTT. The gene calls are TRBV20-1 and TRBJ1-1, with 8 bases that match TRBD1. The CDR3 contains 11 residues. V trimming: 6 bases; J trimming: 5 bases; junction bases outside the gene matches: 2. CDR1 is DFQATT, CDR2 SNEGSKA, per germline (reference sequence).

The CDR3 nucleotides read TGCGCCAGCAGCCAAGATACAGGGACCTGGGAGCAGTACTTC. It yields the protein CASSQDTGTWEQYF. This sequence joins TRBV4-1 and TRBJ2-7; D might be TRBD1 (6 bases). V lost 0 bases, J lost 7 bases, and 13 bases lay in between. Germline V CDR1 and CDR2: MGHRA, YSYEKL. CDR3 length: 14 amino acids.

The genes are TRBV4-2 and TRBJ2-7; no reliable D call. Trimming removed 4 bases at V and 0 bases at J, with 19 bases between. The germline gives CDR1 LGHNA, CDR2 YNFKEQ. The CDR3 spans 17 residues. The CDR3 loop reads CASSPRPAGLSSYEQYF. CDR3 in DNA: TGTGCCAGCAGCCCCCGACCCGCCGGGTTGAGCTCCTACGAGCAGTACTTC.

This chain connects TRBV18 to TRBJ2-7; D is uncertain. The CDR3 contains 14 residues. Trimming removed 6 bases from V and 2 bases from J, with 14 bases in between. Germline-derived CDR1 and CDR2 are KGHSH and LQKENI. The CDR3 loop is CASSIETAAYEQYF. The CDR3 nucleotides read TGTGCCAGCTCGATCGAAACAGCAGCCTACGAGCAGTACTTC.

V and J are TRBV28 and TRBJ2-6, with 8 bases aligning to TRBD1. The CDR3 contains 20 residues. After removal of 5 bases from V and 1 base from J, the junction contained 16 bases not matched to a gene. The germline V gene has CDR1 MDHEN and CDR2 SYDVKM. The CDR3 DNA follows: TGTGCCAGCAGTCCTCTATACCGGACAGGGTTTGGATCTGGGGCCAACGTCCTGACTTTC. Translating it yields CASSPLYRTGFGSGANVLTF.

This rearrangement joins TRBV11-2 to TRBJ2-1; 7 positions match TRBD1. Germline trimming cut 1 base from V and 7 bases from J; bases unmatched to any gene: 4. The CDR3 contains 14 residues. Germline V gives CDR1 SGHAT, CDR2 FQNNGV. The CDR3 here is CASSLGDRKNEQFF. CDR3 DNA: TGTGCCAGCAGCTTAGGGGACAGAAAGAATGAGCAGTTCTTC.

The chain is built from TRBV11-2 and TRBJ1-2, with a possible D match to TRBD1 (6 bases). The CDR3 is 14 amino acids. V was trimmed by 8 bases and J by 4 bases, leaving 17 bases between them. The germline gives CDR1 SGHAT, CDR2 FQNNGV. CDR3 in DNA: TGTGCCAGCTCAGCCCCCGGAGGGGGCTATGGCTACACCTTC. Translation gives CASSAPGGGYGYTF. The whole variable domain, filled in from reference TRBV11-2 and TRBJ1-2, reads EAGVAQSPRYKIIEKRQSVAFWCNPISGHATLYWYQQILGQGPKLLIQFQNNGVVDDSQLPKDRFSAERLKGVDSTLKIQPAKLEDSAVYLCASSAPGGGYGYTFGSGTRLTVV.

This chain joins TRBV10-3 and TRBJ1-1; D not resolved. Trimming pared 10 bases from V and 1 base from J, leaving 13 bases between. The CDR3 sequence is 13 residues long. Looked up from germline, CDR1 is ENHRY and CDR2 is SYGVKD. CDR3 in DNA: TGTGCCACCTCAAGACTCCAGAACACTGAAGCTTTCTTT. Its translation: CATSRLQNTEAFF.

This chain joins TRBV6-5 and TRBJ1-4; tentative D call: TRBD1 (5 bases). Trimming stripped 5 bases from V and 0 bases from J, with 10 bases between. CDR1 and CDR2 from the germline V gene are MNHEY and SVGAGI. The CDR3 totals 15 residues. CDR3 in amino acids: CASSPGLATNEKLFF. In nucleotides, the CDR3 is TGTGCCAGCAGTCCGGGACTCGCAACTAATGAAAAACTGTTTTTT.

The DNA of the CDR3 is TGTGCCAGCAGTTTGGGCGGGGAAAACGAGCAGTACTTC. Protein product: CASSLGGENEQYF. V gene TRBV28 combines with J gene TRBJ2-7; tentative D call: TRBD2 (6 bases). The CDR3 is 13 residues long. In germline, CDR1 is MDHEN, CDR2 SYDVKM. The V and J ends lost 3 bases and 5 bases respectively, with 11 bases between them.

This chain joins TRBV11-2 and TRBJ2-1; TRBD1 agrees at 7 bases. Losses at the gene ends were 5 bases for V and 7 bases for J; bases not matched to a gene: 8. The CDR3 totals 14 residues. Germline V gene sequence: CDR1 SGHAT, CDR2 FQNNGV. The CDR3: CASSDSRQGNEQFF. CDR3 nucleotides: TGTGCCAGCAGCGATAGCCGACAGGGAAATGAGCAGTTCTTC.

The chain carries TRBV29-1 and TRBJ1-2, with D uncertain. V was pared by 7 bases and J by 1 base, with 16 bases between. Germline-derived CDR1 and CDR2 are SQVTM and ANQGSEA. The CDR3 sequence is 14 residues long. The CDR3 protein is CSASNRVDNYGYTF. The CDR3 coding sequence is TGCAGCGCCTCCAATAGGGTCGATAACTATGGCTACACCTTC.

This clone came up a few times. V and J are TRBV30 and TRBJ1-1; D is unclear. This CDR3 contains 11 residues. Germline V gene data show CDR1 as GTSNPN and CDR2 as SVGIG (reference sequence). The V gene lost 1 base and the J gene lost 9 bases, with 9 bases spanning the gap. CDR3 region: CAWSGELQAFF. The CDR3 nucleotides are TGTGCCTGGAGTGGAGAGCTTCAAGCTTTCTTT.

V gene TRBV6-1 combines with J gene TRBJ1-1; tentative D call: TRBD1 (5 bases). Trimming pared 1 base from V and 11 bases from J, leaving 17 bases between. The CDR3 is 14 residues long. In germline, CDR1 is MNHNS, CDR2 SASEGT. The CDR3, as DNA: TGTGCCAGCAGTGAAGAAAGGGGCCCTGCCCGGGCTTTCTTT. Amino acids: CASSEERGPARAFF.

The rearrangement joins TRBV4-1 to TRBJ2-7; TRBD1 aligns across 7 bases. The CDR3 spans 16 residues. Per germline, CDR1 MGHRA and CDR2 YSYEKL. V shed 0 bases and J 0 bases; nucleotides not matched to a gene: 5. In DNA form, the CDR3 reads TGCGCCAGCAGCCAAGACGTCGACAGGGTCTCCTACGAGCAGTACTTC. Its translation: CASSQDVDRVSYEQYF.

This chain links TRBV6-4 with TRBJ1-1; unclear D gene. Trimming pared 5 bases from V and 5 bases from J, leaving 15 bases between. Germline V gene lookup returns CDR1 MRHNA and CDR2 SNTAGT. This CDR3 is 14 amino acids long. The DNA of the CDR3 is TGTGCCAGCAGTCGGTCCCCTGGGAATACTGAAGCTTTCTTT. Protein sequence: CASSRSPGNTEAFF.

The V call is TRBV5-1, the J call TRBJ2-3; the D call may be TRBD1 or TRBD2 (5 bases each). The CDR3 sequence is 16 residues long. Germline V CDR1 and CDR2: SGHRS, YFSETQ. V was clipped by 3 bases and J by 2 bases, with 16 bases between them. The CDR3 protein is CASSSPGTQATDTQYF. Here the CDR3 DNA reads TGCGCCAGCAGCTCACCCGGGACCCAGGCCACAGATACGCAGTATTTT.

The chain uses TRBV6-4 and TRBJ2-3, with a weak D call TRBD1 (6 bases). The germline V and J ends were trimmed by 6 bases and 0 bases, with 16 bases remaining between them. The CDR3 extends over 16 amino acids. Per the germline V gene, CDR1 is MRHNA and CDR2 is SNTAGT. CDR3 sequence reads: CASSLEGESSTDTQYF. The CDR3 DNA is TGTGCCAGCAGCCTAGAGGGGGAATCTAGCACAGATACGCAGTATTTT.

The chain has TRBV13 and TRBJ2-2; either TRBD1 or TRBD2 may supply D (6 bases each). The CDR3 is 17 amino acids. Trimming cost V 5 bases and J 5 bases, with 21 bases left between them. Per the germline V gene, CDR1 is PRHDT and CDR2 is FYEKMQ (reference sequence). CDR3 coding DNA: TGTGCCAGCAGCCCCCCTGGAGGGGGTGCTGGGACCGGGGAGCTGTTTTTT. It encodes CASSPPGGGAGTGELFF.

The V call is TRBV11-3, the J call TRBJ1-1; D perhaps matches TRBD1 (5 bases). The ends were cut back, 0 bases at V and 1 base at J, with 15 bases in the middle. Germline V gene data show CDR1 as SGHNT and CDR2 as YENEEA. The CDR3 has 17 amino acids. The CDR3 spells CASSLEFIGATNTEAFF. The CDR3 nucleotides read TGTGCCAGCAGCTTAGAGTTTATCGGGGCGACGAACACTGAAGCTTTCTTT.

The rearrangement uses TRBV11-2 and TRBJ2-5; no clear D gene. Trimming shortened V by 0 bases and J by 2 bases, and 1 base separated the two germline ends. CDR3 length equals 12 residues. Germline CDR1 reads SGHAT; CDR2 reads FQNNGV. CDR3 nucleotides: TGTGCCAGCAGCTTAGATCAAGAGACCCAGTACTTC. As protein: CASSLDQETQYF. Full variable domain (outside the CDR3, taken from reference TRBV11-2 and TRBJ2-5): EAGVAQSPRYKIIEKRQSVAFWCNPISGHATLYWYQQILGQGPKLLIQFQNNGVVDDSQLPKDRFSAERLKGVDSTLKIQPAKLEDSAVYLCASSLDQETQYFGPGTRLLVL.

The J gene is TRBJ1-5, the V gene TRBV6-1, with a weak D call TRBD1 (5 bases). The CDR3 is 14 amino acids. The ends were cut back, 6 bases at V and 3 bases at J, with 12 bases in the middle. CDR1 is MNHNS and CDR2 is SASEGT in the germline V gene. The CDR3 DNA is TGTGCCAGCAGCAGGGTTGGAAACAATCAGCCCCAGCATTTT. This encodes CASSRVGNNQPQHF.